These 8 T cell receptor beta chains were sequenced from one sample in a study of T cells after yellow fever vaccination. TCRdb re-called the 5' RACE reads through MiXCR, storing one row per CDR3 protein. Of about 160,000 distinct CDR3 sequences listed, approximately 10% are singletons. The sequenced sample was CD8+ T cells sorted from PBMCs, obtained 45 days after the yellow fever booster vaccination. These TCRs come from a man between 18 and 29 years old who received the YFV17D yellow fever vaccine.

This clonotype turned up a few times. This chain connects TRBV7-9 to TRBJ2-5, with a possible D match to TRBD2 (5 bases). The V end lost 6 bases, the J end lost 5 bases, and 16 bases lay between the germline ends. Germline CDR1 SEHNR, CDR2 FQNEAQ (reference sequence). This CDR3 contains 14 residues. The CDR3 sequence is CASRRTTGLETQYF. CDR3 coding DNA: TGTGCCAGCAGACGGACCACGGGATTGGAGACCCAGTACTTC.

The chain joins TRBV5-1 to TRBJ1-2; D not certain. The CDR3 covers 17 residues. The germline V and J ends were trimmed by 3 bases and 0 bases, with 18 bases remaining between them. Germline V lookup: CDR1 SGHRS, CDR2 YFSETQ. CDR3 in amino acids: CASSSSQSPVANYGYTF. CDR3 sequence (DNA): TGCGCCAGCAGCTCCTCCCAGTCACCCGTGGCTAACTATGGCTACACCTTC.

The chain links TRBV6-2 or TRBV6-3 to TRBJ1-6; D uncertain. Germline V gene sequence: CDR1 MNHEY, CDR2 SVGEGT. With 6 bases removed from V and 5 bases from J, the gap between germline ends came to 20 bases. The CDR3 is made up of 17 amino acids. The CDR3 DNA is TGTGCCAGCAGCCGGGTCGGATGGACCGATCATAATTCACCCCTCCACTTT. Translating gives CASSRVGWTDHNSPLHF.

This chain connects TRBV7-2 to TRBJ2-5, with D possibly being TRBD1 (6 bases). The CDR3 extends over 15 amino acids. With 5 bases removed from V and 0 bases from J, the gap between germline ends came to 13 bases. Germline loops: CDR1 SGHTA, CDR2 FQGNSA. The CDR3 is CASSDRTANQETQYF. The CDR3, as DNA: TGTGCCAGCAGCGACCGGACAGCCAACCAAGAGACCCAGTACTTC.

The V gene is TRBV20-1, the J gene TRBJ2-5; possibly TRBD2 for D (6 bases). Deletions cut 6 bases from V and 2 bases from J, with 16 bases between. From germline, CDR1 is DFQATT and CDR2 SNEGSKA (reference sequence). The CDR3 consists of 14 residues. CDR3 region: CSAETGGTQETQYF. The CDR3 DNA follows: TGCAGTGCCGAGACCGGGGGAACTCAAGAGACCCAGTACTTC.

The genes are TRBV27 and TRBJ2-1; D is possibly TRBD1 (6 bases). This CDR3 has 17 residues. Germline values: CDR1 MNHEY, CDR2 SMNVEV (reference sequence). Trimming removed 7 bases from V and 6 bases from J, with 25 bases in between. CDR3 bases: TGTGCCAGCATCCTCAACACCCGAACGGGACACTTCAATGAGCAGTTCTTC. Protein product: CASILNTRTGHFNEQFF.

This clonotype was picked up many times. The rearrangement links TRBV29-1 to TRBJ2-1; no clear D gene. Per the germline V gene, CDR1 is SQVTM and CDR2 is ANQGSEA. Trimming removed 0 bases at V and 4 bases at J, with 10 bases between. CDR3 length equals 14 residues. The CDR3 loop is CSVEDLDYYNEQFF. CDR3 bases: TGCAGCGTTGAAGATCTTGATTATTACAATGAGCAGTTCTTC.

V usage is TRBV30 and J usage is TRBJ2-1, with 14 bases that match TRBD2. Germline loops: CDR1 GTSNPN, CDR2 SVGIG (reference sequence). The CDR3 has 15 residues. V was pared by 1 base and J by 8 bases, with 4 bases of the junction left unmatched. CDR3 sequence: CAWSGGLAGDYEQFF. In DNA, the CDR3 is TGTGCCTGGAGTGGGGGACTAGCGGGGGATTATGAGCAGTTCTTC.